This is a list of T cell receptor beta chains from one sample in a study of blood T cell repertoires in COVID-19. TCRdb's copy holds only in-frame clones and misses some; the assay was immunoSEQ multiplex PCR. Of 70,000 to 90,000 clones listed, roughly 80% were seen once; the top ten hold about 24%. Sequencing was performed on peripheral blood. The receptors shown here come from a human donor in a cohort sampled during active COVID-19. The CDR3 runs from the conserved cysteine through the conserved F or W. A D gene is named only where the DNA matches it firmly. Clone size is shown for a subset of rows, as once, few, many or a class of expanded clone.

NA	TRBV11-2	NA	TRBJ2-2	CASSLGGGTGELFF	TGTGCCAGCAGCCTGGGAGGGGGGACCGGGGAGCTGTTTTTT
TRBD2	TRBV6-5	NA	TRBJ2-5	CASQTSGLETQYF	TGTGCCAGCCAGACTAGCGGGTTGGAGACCCAGTACTTC
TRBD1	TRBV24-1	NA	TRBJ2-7	CATSALGQYEQYF	TGTGCCACCAGTGCCCTGGGACAGTACGAGCAGTACTTC
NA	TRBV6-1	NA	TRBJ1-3	CASSEAGGPGSRNTIYF	TGTGCCAGCAGTGAAGCCGGTGGCCCCGGGTCCAGAAACACCATATATTTT
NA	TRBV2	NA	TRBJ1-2	CASSEVFPRSGKRTYGYTF	TGTGCCAGCAGTGAAGTCTTCCCGAGGTCCGGGAAGAGGACCTATGGCTACACCTTC
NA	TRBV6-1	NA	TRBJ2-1	CASSEALAENNEQFF	TGTGCCAGCAGTGAAGCATTAGCGGAGAACAATGAGCAGTTCTTC
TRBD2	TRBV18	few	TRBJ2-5	CASSPGTSGHQYF	TGTGCCAGCTCACCTGGGACTAGCGGGCACCAGTACTTC
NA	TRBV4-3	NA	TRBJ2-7	CASSQDRSYEQYF	TGCGCCAGCAGCCAAGATCGGTCCTACGAGCAGTACTTC
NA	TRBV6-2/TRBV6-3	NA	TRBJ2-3	CASSYLTDTQYF	TGTGCCAGCAGTTACCTTACAGATACGCAGTATTTT
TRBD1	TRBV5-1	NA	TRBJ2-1	CASSFDRASEQFF	TGCGCCAGCAGTTTCGACAGGGCGAGTGAGCAGTTCTTC
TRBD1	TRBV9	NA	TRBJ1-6	CASTRDRGNGWQRSYNSPLHF	TGTGCCAGCACCCGGGACAGGGGAAATGGGTGGCAAAGAAGCTATAATTCACCCCTCCACTTT
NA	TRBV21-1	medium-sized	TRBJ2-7	CASSKESSGSAYEQYF	TGTGCCAGCAGCAAAGAGTCCAGCGGGAGTGCTTACGAGCAGTACTTC
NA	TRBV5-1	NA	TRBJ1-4	CASSLLGPRANEKLFF	TGCGCCAGCAGCTTGTTAGGGCCGCGGGCTAATGAAAAACTGTTTTTT
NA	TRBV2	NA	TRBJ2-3	CASRETDTQYF	TGTGCCAGCAGGGAGACAGATACGCAGTATTTT
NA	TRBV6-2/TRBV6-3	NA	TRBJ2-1	CASSYFSDWYNEQFF	TGTGCCAGCAGTTACTTTAGCGACTGGTACAATGAGCAGTTCTTC
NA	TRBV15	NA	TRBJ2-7	CATSRDLGPNEQYF	TGTGCCACCAGCAGAGATTTGGGCCCAAACGAGCAGTACTTC
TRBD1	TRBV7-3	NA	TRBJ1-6	CASSLNRGDSPLHF	TGTGCCAGCAGCTTAAACAGGGGGGATTCACCCCTCCACTTT
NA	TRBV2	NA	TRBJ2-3	CASRAESTDTQYF	TGTGCCAGCAGGGCGGAAAGCACAGATACGCAGTATTTT
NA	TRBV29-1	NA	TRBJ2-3	CSVAEGVGDTQYF	TGCAGCGTTGCAGAAGGAGTGGGAGATACGCAGTATTTT
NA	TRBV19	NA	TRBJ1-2	CASSATVLHGYTF	TGTGCCAGTAGTGCGACAGTTCTCCATGGCTACACCTTC
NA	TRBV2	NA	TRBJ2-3	CASSGETRFSTDTQYF	TGTGCCAGCAGTGGGGAGACCAGATTTAGCACAGATACGCAGTATTTT
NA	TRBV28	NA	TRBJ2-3	CASSLSRAGEDTQYF	TGTGCCAGCAGTTTATCGAGGGCCGGTGAAGATACGCAGTATTTT
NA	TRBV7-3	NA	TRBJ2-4	CASPNAGYRQYF	TGTGCCAGCCCAAATGCGGGTTATAGGCAGTACTTC
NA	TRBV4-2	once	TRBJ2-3	CASSRQADTDTQYF	TGTGCCAGCAGCCGACAGGCGGACACAGATACGCAGTATTTT
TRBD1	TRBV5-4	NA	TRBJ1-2	CAGQGAPGYGYTF	TGTGCCGGACAGGGGGCGCCAGGCTATGGCTACACCTTC
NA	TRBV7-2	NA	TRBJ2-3	CASSLIPDFSTDTQYF	TGTGCCAGCAGCTTAATTCCTGACTTTAGCACAGATACGCAGTATTTT
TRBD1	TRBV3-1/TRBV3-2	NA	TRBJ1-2	CASSQAGTGTF	TGTGCCAGCAGCCAAGCCGGGACAGGGACCTTC
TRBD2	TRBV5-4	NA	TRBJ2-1	CASSLVSGGPNEQFF	TGTGCCAGCAGCTTGGTGTCGGGAGGGCCCAATGAGCAGTTCTTC
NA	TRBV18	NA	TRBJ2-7	CASSPEQLSSYEQYF	TGTGCCAGCTCACCGGAACAGCTTAGCTCCTACGAGCAGTACTTC
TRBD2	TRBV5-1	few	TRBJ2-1	CASSLLAGSDEQFF	TGCGCCAGCAGCTTGCTAGCGGGATCGGACGAGCAGTTCTTC
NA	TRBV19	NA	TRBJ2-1	CASSLAASNEQFF	TGTGCCAGTAGTTTGGCAGCGAGCAATGAGCAGTTCTTC
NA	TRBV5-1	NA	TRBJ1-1	CASSAARNTEAFF	TGCGCCAGCTCCGCGGCGAGAAACACTGAAGCTTTCTTT
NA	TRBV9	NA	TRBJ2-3	CASSVDSSTDTQYF	TGTGCCAGCAGCGTAGACTCTAGCACAGATACGCAGTATTTT
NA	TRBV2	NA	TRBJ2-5	CASSDQQHQETQYF	TGTGCCAGCAGTGATCAACAGCACCAAGAGACCCAGTACTTC
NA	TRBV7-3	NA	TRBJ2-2	CASSPDTGELFF	TGTGCCAGCAGCCCTGACACCGGGGAGCTGTTTTTT
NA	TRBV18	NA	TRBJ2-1	CASSRQTNNEQFF	TGTGCCAGCTCACGCCAGACAAACAATGAGCAGTTCTTC
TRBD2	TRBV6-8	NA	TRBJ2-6	CASSYPLLAGDTGANVLTF	TGTGCCAGCAGTTACCCCTTACTAGCGGGAGATACTGGGGCCAACGTCCTGACTTTC
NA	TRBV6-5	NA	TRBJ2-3	CASKQQGIDTQYF	TGTGCCAGCAAACAACAGGGAATAGATACGCAGTATTTT
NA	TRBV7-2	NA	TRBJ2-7	CASSLGARYEQYF	TGTGCCAGCAGCTTGGGGGCAAGATACGAGCAGTACTTC
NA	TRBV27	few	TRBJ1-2	CATLDRSRYGYTF	TGTGCCACCCTCGACAGATCCCGCTATGGCTACACCTTC
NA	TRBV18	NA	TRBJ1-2	CASSLWPGADYGYTF	TGTGCCAGCTCCCTTTGGCCGGGTGCGGACTATGGCTACACCTTC
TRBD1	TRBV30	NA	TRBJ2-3	CAWRKGQARTDTQYF	TGTGCCTGGAGGAAGGGACAGGCGCGCACAGATACGCAGTATTTT
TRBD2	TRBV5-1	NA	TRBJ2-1	CASKLAGGFNEQFF	TGCGCCAGCAAACTAGCGGGAGGGTTTAATGAGCAGTTCTTC